This TCR beta chain originates from a study of Graves' ophthalmopathy and Graves' hyperthyroidism. Study details: Upon initial diagnosis and before any treatment, peripheral blood was collected.

Broader study findings: Ophthalmopathy progression was predicted with roughly 68% sensitivity and about 72% specificity. Clonotypes were expanded in thyroid at above 0.001 frequency, and most also appeared in blood.

This clonotype turned up a few times. Its antigen is as yet unknown. The authors amplified TCR beta CDR3 regions, and they did so from RNA transcripts for repertoire sequencing. HTBI primers served in a first-round RT-PCR, which a second-round multiplex PCR followed. MiXCR was run by TCRdb on the multiplex PCR reads, yielding one entry per CDR3 protein. The table shows 200,000 to 300,000 distinct CDR3 sequences, with 45% to 55% occurring only once. After removal of 1 base from V and 8 bases from J, the junction contained 7 bases not matched to a gene. The CDR3 has 14 residues. The source is an adult man with Graves' ophthalmopathy. This sequence joins TRBV12-3 or TRBV12-4 and TRBJ1-2; 7 positions agree with TRBD1. The material sequenced was peripheral blood. The CDR3 sequence: CASSLGQGVGGYTF. The DNA for the CDR3 is TGTGCCAGCAGTTTAGGGCAGGGGGTCGGCGGCTACACCTTC.